The 26 T cell receptor beta chains presented below share a single source sample, sequenced in a study of T cells in women clearing cervical HPV infection. Data came from immunoSEQ multiplex PCR; TCRdb stores just in-frame clones and leaves some out. Its table records about 26,000 clones. Sequenced sample: blood buffy coat. All receptors derive from a woman between 18 and 75 years old with a cervical HPV16 infection that either progressed to CIN3+ or cleared (not recorded which).

Note on this clone: The observed sequence ends 3 residues before the CDR3 terminus, with the missing tail filled in from the germline J gene. This rearrangement joins TRBV7-2 to TRBJ1-2; TRBD1 aligns across 7 bases. Germline-derived CDR1 and CDR2 are SGHTA and FQGNSA. The CDR3 spans 16 residues. After removal of 0 bases from V and 1 base from J, the junction contained 5 bases not matched to a gene. Partial CDR3 DNA: TGTGCCAGCAGCTTAGCCCTCAGGGGGAATAACTATGGC. This sequence encodes CASSLALRGNNYG. The full-length CDR3 reads as CASSLALRGNNYGYTF. The full variable domain, with the rest looked up from reference TRBV7-2 and TRBJ1-2, is GAGVSQSPSNKVTEKGKDVELRCDPISGHTALYWYRQSLGQGLEFLIYFQGNSAPDKSGLPSDRFSAERTGGSVSTLTIQRTQQEDSAVYLCASSLALRGNNYGYTFGSGTRLTVV.

The CDR3 reads CSARDWDRSYEQYF. The CDR3 bases that were read are TGCAGTGCTAGAGATTGGGACAGGAGCTACGAG. This sequence joins TRBV20-1 and TRBJ2-7; 8 bases fit TRBD1. The read finishes 3 residues shy of the CDR3 end, and the germline J gene is used to complete it. Germline trimming cut 0 bases from V and 3 bases from J; bases unmatched to any gene: 4. From germline, CDR1 is DFQATT and CDR2 SNEGSKA (reference sequence). This CDR3 spans 14 amino acids.

Remarks on this clone: The CDR3 end falls 3 residues outside the read, so it is completed with the germline J gene. The chain employs TRBV18 and TRBJ1-6, with unresolved D. Trimming took 2 bases from V and 0 from J, leaving 8 bases between them. Germline CDR1 KGHSH, CDR2 LQKENI. This CDR3 has 16 amino acids. The CDR3 spells CASSPLSGSYNSPLHF. The CDR3 bases that were read are TGTGCCAGCTCACCATTATCAGGCTCCTATAATTCACCC.

Turning to this clone: The sequenced fragment ends 3 residues before the CDR3 boundary, so the rest is inferred from the germline J gene. The chain combines TRBV7-8 with TRBJ2-3; tentatively, D is TRBD1 (6 bases). The CDR3 has 16 residues. Germline CDR1 is SGHVS and CDR2 is FQNEAQ. The CDR3: CASSQEITDSQETQYF. Incomplete CDR3 DNA: TGTGCCAGCAGCCAAGAAATAACGGACAGCCAAGAGACG.

Notes on this clone: The CDR3 end lies 3 residues beyond the end of the read and is filled in from the germline J gene. This rearrangement joins TRBV7-9 to TRBJ1-1, with 7 nucleotides matching TRBD1. The CDR3 covers 15 residues. Germline-derived CDR1 and CDR2 are SEHNR and FQNEAQ (reference sequence). The CDR3 sequence is CASSSQRGPGQEAFF. CDR3 bases read: TGTGCCAGCAGCTCCCAGCGGGGGCCGGGACAGGAA. Full variable domain (outside the CDR3, taken from reference TRBV7-9 and TRBJ1-1): DTGVSQNPRHKITKRGQNVTFRCDPISEHNRLYWYRQTLGQGPEFLTYFQNEAQLEKSRLLSDRFSAERPKGSFSTLEIQRTEQGDSAMYLCASSSQRGPGQEAFFGQGTRLTVV.

A remark on this clone: The read ends 3 residues before the CDR3 terminus; that terminus is restored from the germline J gene. The V call is TRBV29-1, the J call TRBJ1-4; 8 bases are a match to TRBD1. After removal of 7 bases from V and 2 bases from J, the junction contained 18 bases not matched to a gene. The V gene's germline CDR1 is SQVTM and CDR2 ANQGSEA. This CDR3 comprises 18 residues. The part of the CDR3 DNA that was read is TGCAGCGCAGAGGACAGGGAAAATTTCTACTCGACTAATGAAAAA. Translating it yields CSAEDRENFYSTNEK. From start to end, the CDR3 is CSAEDRENFYSTNEKLFF.

To note about this clone: Read sequence stops 3 residues before the CDR3 end, and the germline J gene provides the missing end. The chain carries TRBV13 and TRBJ2-2, with D possibly matching TRBD1 (5 bases). From germline, CDR1 is PRHDT and CDR2 FYEKMQ (reference sequence). V dropped 5 bases and J dropped 6 bases, with 10 bases sitting between them. CDR3 length: 13 amino acids. The CDR3 reads CASSPGFPGELFF. Incomplete CDR3 DNA: TGTGCCAGCAGCCCAGGGTTTCCCGGGGAG.

The sequenced part of the CDR3 DNA is TGCGCCAGCAGCCCCCTTGGGACTAGCGCTAGCACAGATACG. Encoded protein: CASSPLGTSASTDT. The entire CDR3 protein is CASSPLGTSASTDTQYF. The genes are TRBV4-1 and TRBJ2-3, with 10 bases matching TRBD2. The DNA ends 3 residues before the CDR3 does, and the rest of the CDR3 is filled in from the germline J gene. The CDR3 sequence is 17 residues long. Losses at the gene ends were 4 bases for V and 0 bases for J; bases not matched to a gene: 7. Per germline, CDR1 MGHRA and CDR2 YSYEKL.

A remark on this clone: The sequenced fragment ends 3 residues before the CDR3 boundary, so the rest is inferred from the germline J gene. The chain combines TRBV18 with TRBJ1-2; the match to TRBD1 covers 8 bases. CDR1 KGHSH and CDR2 LQKENI come from the germline V gene. The CDR3 sequence is 16 residues long. The part of the CDR3 DNA that was read is TGTGCCAGCTCACGAAACGGACAGGGAACGGCCTACGAC. This translates into CASSRNGQGTAYD. The whole CDR3 region reads CASSRNGQGTAYDYTF.

A remark on this clone: The read halts 3 residues ahead of the CDR3 end, with the missing end drawn from the germline J gene. The chain couples TRBV19 to TRBJ2-4; a weak D match, TRBD2 (5 bases). CDR3 length: 15 residues. Germline CDR1 and CDR2: LNHDA and SQIVND (reference sequence). The sequenced part of the CDR3 DNA is TGTGCCAGTAGTATTCAGATAAGGGAATTGAGCGGT. It translates to CASSIQIRELSG. The complete CDR3 sequence is CASSIQIRELSGQYF.

Concerning this clone itself: The read stops 3 residues short of the end of the CDR3; the missing end is completed from the germline J gene. V gene TRBV6-2 or TRBV6-3 combines with J gene TRBJ2-5, with no clear D. V gave up 7 bases and J gave up 2 bases, with 8 bases separating them. In germline, CDR1 is MNHEY, CDR2 SVGEGT. The CDR3 has 12 residues. The DNA read from the CDR3 is TGTGCCAGCACGGTGTCGCAAGAGACC. This codes for CASTVSQET. The CDR3 as a whole reads CASTVSQETQYF.

Concerning this clone itself: The CDR3 is cut off 3 residues early in the read; its end comes from the germline J gene. This chain uses TRBV18 with TRBJ2-7, with 8 bases aligning to TRBD1. Germline V gives CDR1 KGHSH, CDR2 LQKENI. Unmatched junction bases numbered 7, after V lost 3 bases and J lost 3 bases. This CDR3 comprises 15 residues. The CDR3: CASSPPGGGLYEQYF. Incomplete CDR3 DNA: TGTGCCAGCTCACCCCCAGGGGGCGGCCTCTACGAG.

As for this clone: The read ends 3 residues before the CDR3 terminus; that terminus is restored from the germline J gene. The chain combines TRBV2 with TRBJ1-2; a possible D gene is TRBD1 (5 bases). Germline V gene lookup returns CDR1 SNHLY and CDR2 FYNNEI. CDR3 length: 14 amino acids. Trimming shortened V by 5 bases and J by 6 bases, and 16 bases separated the two germline ends. The CDR3 region is CASSPMGRGDGYTF. The DNA read from the CDR3 is TGTGCCAGCAGTCCTATGGGGAGGGGAGATGGC.

Comment on this clone: Read coverage stops 3 residues before the CDR3 terminus; the germline J gene supplies the remainder. J is TRBJ2-3 and V is TRBV7-2; the match to TRBD1 covers 9 bases. This CDR3 spans 15 amino acids. Germline CDR1 SGHTA, CDR2 FQGNSA. The J segment lost 4 bases and the V segment lost 2 bases, leaving 4 bases of the junction unmatched. The CDR3 reads CASSLYGQGSDTQYF. CDR3 bases read: TGTGCCAGCAGCTTATATGGACAGGGGTCAGATACG.

As to this clone: The read comes to an end 3 residues before the CDR3 does, leaving the germline J gene to fill in the end. The chain combines TRBV29-1 with TRBJ1-1; 8 bases are shared with TRBD1. This CDR3 has 13 residues. CDR1 and CDR2 (germline): SQVTM, ANQGSEA. The V segment lost 5 bases and the J segment 1 base; nucleotides outside the gene matches: 3. The covered CDR3 bases are TGCAGCGTTCGGGACAGGAGGAACACTGAA. Translation: CSVRDRRNTE. The complete CDR3 sequence is CSVRDRRNTEAFF.

Regarding this clone: The missing CDR3 end, 3 residues past where the read stops, is filled in from the germline J gene. This chain joins TRBV5-1 and TRBJ1-1; 12 positions agree with TRBD1. The junction had 4 bases not matched to a gene; V was cut back by 4 bases and J by 3 bases. The CDR3 sequence is 15 residues long. Germline CDR1 reads SGHRS; CDR2 reads YFSETQ. The chain's CDR3 is CASSRDRGLDTEAFF. The part of the CDR3 DNA that was read is TGCGCCAGCAGCAGGGACAGGGGGCTGGACACTGAA.

CDR3 DNA (partial): TGTGCCAGCAGCGTGGGGGGGGAGGGTCCCTACAATGAC. Translated: CASSVGGEGPYND. The entire CDR3 sequence reads CASSVGGEGPYNDYTF. The rearrangement uses TRBV7-6 and TRBJ1-2, with D possibly matching TRBD1 (5 bases). The CDR3 end lies 3 residues beyond the end of the read and is filled in from the germline J gene. The CDR3 length is 16 residues. The germline V gene encodes CDR1 SGHVS and CDR2 FNYEAQ.

As regards this clone: The read ends 3 residues shy of where the CDR3 ends; the end is completed using the germline J gene. The genes are TRBV5-4 and TRBJ2-5; TRBD2 matches 12 bases. The CDR3 is 13 amino acids. Germline V CDR1 and CDR2: SGHNT, YYREEE (reference sequence). V lost 4 bases and J lost 5; bases outside the gene matches: 0. This CDR3 reads CASSLAGGETQYF. CDR3 DNA (partial): TGTGCCAGCAGCCTAGCGGGGGGGGAGACC.

Of note for this clone: The CDR3 goes on 3 residues after the read ends, and that part is filled in from the germline J gene. The chain has TRBV5-1 and TRBJ2-1, with 7 bases identical to TRBD2. From germline, CDR1 is SGHRS and CDR2 YFSETQ. The CDR3 totals 16 residues. J was trimmed by 0 bases and V by 4 bases; bases with no gene match: 7. The CDR3 bases that were read are TGCGCCAGCAGCCCAGTGGCGGGGGACTCCTACAATGAG. Amino acid sequence: CASSPVAGDSYNE. The whole CDR3 region reads CASSPVAGDSYNEQFF. The whole variable domain, remainder taken from reference TRBV5-1 and TRBJ2-1, is KAGVTQTPRYLIKTRGQQVTLSCSPISGHRSVSWYQQTPGQGLQFLFEYFSETQRNKGNFPGRFSGRQFSNSRSEMNVSTLELGDSALYLCASSPVAGDSYNEQFFGPGTRLTVL.

About this clone itself: The missing CDR3 end, 3 residues past where the read stops, is filled in from the germline J gene. The chain recombines TRBV4-1 with TRBJ2-1, with 13 positions matching TRBD2. Trimming cost V 6 bases and J 3 bases; bases outside gene matches: 8. The germline V gene has CDR1 MGHRA and CDR2 YSYEKL. The CDR3 extends over 17 amino acids. Incomplete CDR3 DNA: TGCGCCAGCAGAGAAAGACTAGCGGGGGGCCTCTACAATGAG. It codes for CASRERLAGGLYNE. The entire CDR3 reads CASRERLAGGLYNEQFF.

As concerns this clone: The read ends 3 residues before the CDR3 terminus; that terminus is restored from the germline J gene. The V call is TRBV6-2 or TRBV6-3, the J call TRBJ2-2; TRBD1 might be the D (5 bases). This CDR3 is 15 amino acids long. Per germline, CDR1 MNHEY and CDR2 SVGEGT. Incomplete CDR3 DNA: TGTGCCAGCAGTAAGAGCAGCTCTGGGGCCAACGTG. It yields the protein CASSKSSSGANV. The whole CDR3 sequence is CASSKSSSGANVLFF.

Worth noting for this clone: The read gets to within 3 residues of the CDR3 end, and the germline J gene fills in the rest. The chain employs TRBV2 and TRBJ2-3; tentatively, D is TRBD1 (5 bases). The germline gives CDR1 SNHLY, CDR2 FYNNEI. The CDR3 contains 15 residues. CDR3 amino acids: CASSAQGHSNQPQYF. The sequenced part of the CDR3 DNA is TGTGCCAGCAGTGCTCAGGGTCATAGCAATCAGCCG.

Partial CDR3 DNA: TGCGCCAGCACCCTGACACCAGATTTGAACACTGAA. Translated: CASTLTPDLNTE. The full-length CDR3 reads as CASTLTPDLNTEAFF. This rearrangement joins TRBV5-1 to TRBJ1-1; D remains unclear. The read finishes 3 residues shy of the CDR3 end, and the germline J gene is used to complete it. Germline CDR1 reads SGHRS; CDR2 reads YFSETQ. This CDR3 is built from 15 residues. V was pared by 6 bases and J by 0 bases, with 15 bases between. The full variable domain, rest sourced from reference TRBV5-1 and TRBJ1-1, is KAGVTQTPRYLIKTRGQQVTLSCSPISGHRSVSWYQQTPGQGLQFLFEYFSETQRNKGNFPGRFSGRQFSNSRSEMNVSTLELGDSALYLCASTLTPDLNTEAFFGQGTRLTVV.

On this clone itself: The CDR3 goes on 3 residues after the read ends, and that part is filled in from the germline J gene. V and J are TRBV5-4 and TRBJ1-1; 10 nucleotides align to TRBD1. Germline CDR1 reads SGHNT; CDR2 reads YYREEE (reference sequence). The CDR3 length is 14 residues. V was pared by 5 bases and J by 7 bases, with 8 bases of the junction left unmatched. CDR3 sequence: CASSRTGGGIEAFF. Incomplete CDR3 DNA: TGTGCCAGCAGTCGGACAGGGGGAGGGATTGAA.

CDR3 bases read: TGTGCCAGCAGCTTGTTTTCGACAGTTAATGAAAAG. As protein: CASSLFSTVNEK. The CDR3 in full is CASSLFSTVNEKLFF. The rearrangement joins TRBV5-6 to TRBJ2-2; weak D call: TRBD1 (5 bases). The sequenced fragment ends 3 residues before the CDR3 boundary, so the rest is inferred from the germline J gene. Germline V gene sequence: CDR1 SGHDT, CDR2 YYEEEE. CDR3 length: 15 residues. The full variable domain, completed using reference TRBV5-6 and TRBJ2-2, is DAGVTQSPTHLIKTRGQQVTLRCSPKSGHDTVSWYQQALGQGPQFIFQYYEEEERQRGNFPDRFSGHQFPNYSSELNVNALLLGDSALYLCASSLFSTVNEKLFFGEGSRLTVL.

A word on this clone: The CDR3 is cut off 3 residues early in the read; its end comes from the germline J gene. The J gene is TRBJ2-1, the V gene TRBV30; D remains ambiguous. The V and J ends lost 4 bases and 0 bases respectively, with 10 bases between them. CDR1 and CDR2 from the germline V gene are GTSNPN and SVGIG (reference sequence). The CDR3 has 14 amino acids. Incomplete CDR3 DNA: TGTGCCTGGAACCAGGAAAGCTCCTACAATGAG. Its translation: CAWNQESSYNE. The entire CDR3 protein reads CAWNQESSYNEQFF.